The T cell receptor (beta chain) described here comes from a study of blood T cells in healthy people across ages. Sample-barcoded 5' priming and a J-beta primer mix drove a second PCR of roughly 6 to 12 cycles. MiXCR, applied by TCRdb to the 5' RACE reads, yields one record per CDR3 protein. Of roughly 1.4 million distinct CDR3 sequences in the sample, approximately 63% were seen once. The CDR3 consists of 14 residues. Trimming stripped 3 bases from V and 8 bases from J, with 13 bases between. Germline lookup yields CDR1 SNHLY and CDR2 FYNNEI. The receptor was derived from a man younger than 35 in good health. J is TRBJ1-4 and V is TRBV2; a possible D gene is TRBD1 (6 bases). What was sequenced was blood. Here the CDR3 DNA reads TGTGCCAGCAGTGACAGTCCTAGGGGGGAAAAACTGTTTTTT. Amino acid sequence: CASSDSPRGEKLFF.